This paragraph covers one TCR beta chain sequence. Its cognate antigen is unknown. This entry is derived from a study of T cell responses to AZD1222 COVID-19 vaccine. Study results and limitations: CD4 TCRs associated with vaccination spanned spike, dominating at 160-218 and 743-854. There were repertoire samples only from the period after the peak T cell response.

The V and J ends lost 2 bases and 5 bases respectively, with 0 bases between them. Germline CDR1 is SQVTM and CDR2 is ANQGSEA. This CDR3 has 9 amino acids. Clones were read by immunoSEQ multiplex PCR, and TCRdb kept only the in-frame ones, dropping some. The sample holds about 140,000 clones; 70% to 90% are singletons and the top ten take over 1.5%. The sequence came from an adult in good health. The specimen was peripheral blood, collected on day 0 of AZD1222 vaccination. V gene TRBV29-1 combines with J gene TRBJ1-2, with D unclear. The DNA for the CDR3 is TGCAGCGTTGAATATGGCTACACCTTC. Translated: CSVEYGYTF.